This TCR beta chain was observed in a study of OX40 agonist ivuxolimab in advanced cancers. Notes on the study in general: The study found among the lowest clonal expansion in partial responders at 0.1-3.0 mg/kg. The study observed clonal expansion of CD4+ and CD8+ blood T cells by week 6 at 0.1 to 3.0 mg/kg.

As regards this clone: Its antigen remains unidentified.

The method was immunoSEQ multiplex PCR; TCRdb's version includes in-frame clones alone and lacks a portion of them. The profile shows over 30,000 clones, approximately 78% of them singletons. The trim removed 4 bases at V and 9 bases at J, leaving 8 bases unmatched. The CDR3 runs to 16 residues. Germline values: CDR1 LGHNA, CDR2 YSLEER. The chain has TRBV4-3 and TRBJ2-1; 14 bases match TRBD2. The sequenced sample was CD4+ or CD8+ T cells sorted from blood, obtained in a trial of the OX40 agonist ivuxolimab. The source of this sequence is an adult with an advanced solid tumor such as melanoma, head and neck, liver or kidney cancer. The CDR3 loop reads CASSPSGLAGALEQFF. Here the CDR3 DNA reads TGCGCCAGCAGCCCCTCGGGACTAGCGGGAGCTCTTGAGCAGTTCTTC.